This T cell receptor (beta chain) was captured by sequencing in a study of tumor and adjacent non-tumor tissue in lung cancer. Study outcomes and limitations: Significantly higher TCR diversity was found in tumor than normal lung. Higher tumor TCR diversity was associated with shorter survival.

Three rounds of nested PCR, following a modified ARM-PCR protocol, produced the TCRbeta library. TCRdb re-called the multiplex PCR reads with MiXCR, one entry per CDR3 protein. The sample records approximately 120,000 distinct CDR3 sequences, around 75% being singletons. As for this clonotype: Its antigen remains unidentified. A much larger clone is a single base away; this may be a read error.

The template was RNA from unsorted bulk tissue. The germline V gene encodes CDR1 MNHEY and CDR2 SVGEGT. V was clipped by 11 bases and J by 6 bases; unmatched bases: 17. The CDR3 runs to 15 residues. Sequenced input: lung tumor tissue. This sequence originates from a woman aged 55-69 years with non-small cell lung cancer. The chain combines TRBV6-2 or TRBV6-3 with TRBJ2-5, with TRBD2 identical over 8 bases. CDR3 nucleotide sequence: TGTGCCGGCAAGACACGTAGTAGCGGGGAAAAGACCCAGTACTTC. This codes for CAGKTRSSGEKTQYF.